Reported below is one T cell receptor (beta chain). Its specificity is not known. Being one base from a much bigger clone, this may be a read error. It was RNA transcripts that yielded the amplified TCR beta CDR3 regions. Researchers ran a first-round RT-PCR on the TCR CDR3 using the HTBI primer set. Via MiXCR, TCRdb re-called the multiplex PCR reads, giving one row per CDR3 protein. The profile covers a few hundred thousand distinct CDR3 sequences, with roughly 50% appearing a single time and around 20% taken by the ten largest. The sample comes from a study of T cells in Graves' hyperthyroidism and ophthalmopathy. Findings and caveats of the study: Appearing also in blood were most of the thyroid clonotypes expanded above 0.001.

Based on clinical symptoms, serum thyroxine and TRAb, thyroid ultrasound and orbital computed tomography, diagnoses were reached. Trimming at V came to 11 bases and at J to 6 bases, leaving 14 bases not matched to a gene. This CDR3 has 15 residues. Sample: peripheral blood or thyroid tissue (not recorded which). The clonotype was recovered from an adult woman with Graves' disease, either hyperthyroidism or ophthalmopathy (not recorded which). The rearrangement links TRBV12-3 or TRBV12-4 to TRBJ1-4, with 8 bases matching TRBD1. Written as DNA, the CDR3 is TGTGCCGGCACCGCTGTTCCGGGACAGGATGAAAAACTGTTTTTT. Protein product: CAGTAVPGQDEKLFF.